This note documents a single TCR beta chain sequence. Its specificity is not known. This sample was taken from a study of cytotoxic CD8 clonotypes in ibrutinib-treated CLL. General study findings and limits: Patients had baseline clonality above age-matched healthy donors, and this clonality moved with circulating CD8+ T-cell counts.

V was clipped by 0 bases and J by 2 bases, with 8 bases between them. The CDR3 extends over 15 amino acids. Germline CDR1 reads KGHSH; CDR2 reads LQKENI. The method was immunoSEQ multiplex PCR; TCRdb's version includes in-frame clones alone and lacks a portion of them. The profile shows 20,000 to 30,000 clones, roughly 70% of them singletons. The receptor was isolated from a human donor with chronic lymphocytic leukemia. The source material was PBMCs, sampled after 24 months of ibrutinib treatment. The chain links TRBV18 to TRBJ1-3; D is perhaps TRBD1 (6 bases). The CDR3 nucleotides are TGTGCCAGCTCACCACCGAGGACAGCTGGAAACACCATATATTTT. Amino acid sequence: CASSPPRTAGNTIYF.